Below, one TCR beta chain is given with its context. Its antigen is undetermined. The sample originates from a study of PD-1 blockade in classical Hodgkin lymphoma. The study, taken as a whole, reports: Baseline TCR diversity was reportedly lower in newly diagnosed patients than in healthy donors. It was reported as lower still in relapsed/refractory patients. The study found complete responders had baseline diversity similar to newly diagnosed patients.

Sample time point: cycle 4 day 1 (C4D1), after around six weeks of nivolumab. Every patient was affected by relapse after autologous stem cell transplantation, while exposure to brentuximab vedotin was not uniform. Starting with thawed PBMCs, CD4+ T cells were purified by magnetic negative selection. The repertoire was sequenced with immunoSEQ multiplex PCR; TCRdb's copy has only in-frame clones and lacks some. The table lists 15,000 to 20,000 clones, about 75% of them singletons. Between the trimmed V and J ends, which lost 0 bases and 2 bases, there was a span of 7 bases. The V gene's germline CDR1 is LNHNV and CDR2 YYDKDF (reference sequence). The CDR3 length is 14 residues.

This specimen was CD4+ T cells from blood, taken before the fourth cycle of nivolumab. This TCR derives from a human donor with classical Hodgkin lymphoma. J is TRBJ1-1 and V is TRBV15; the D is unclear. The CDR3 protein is CATSRDPINTEAFF. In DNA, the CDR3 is TGTGCCACCAGCAGAGATCCGATCAACACTGAAGCTTTCTTT.